This T cell receptor (beta chain) was captured in a study of T cells in Graves' hyperthyroidism and ophthalmopathy. Study findings and constraints: For ophthalmopathy, model prediction preceded onset by a median 6.5 months.

This CDR3 is 15 amino acids long. V lost 5 bases to trimming and J lost 5 bases; unmatched junction nucleotides: 6. The germline gives CDR1 KGHDR, CDR2 SFDVKD. The blood sample was taken at first hyperthyroidism diagnosis, before any ophthalmopathy symptoms. PBMCs were collected from an approximately 9.3 ml volume of fresh peripheral blood. Amplified TCR beta CDR3 regions came from RNA transcripts. The HTBI set primed first-round TCR CDR3 RT-PCR. TCRdb called the multiplex PCR reads again in MiXCR, with one record for every CDR3 protein. The repertoire consists of 150,000 or so distinct CDR3 sequences, with over 20% occurring once and the leading ten covering around two thirds. A word on this clonotype: Antigen: not known.

The rearrangement links TRBV24-1 to TRBJ1-5; 9 nucleotides match TRBD1. Sequenced sample: blood. This receptor was taken from a woman aged 45-65 years with Graves' hyperthyroidism that later progressed to Graves' ophthalmopathy. As DNA, the CDR3 is TGTGCCACCAGTGTAAGGACAGGGGCCCATCAGCCCCAGCATTTT. Encoded protein: CATSVRTGAHQPQHF.